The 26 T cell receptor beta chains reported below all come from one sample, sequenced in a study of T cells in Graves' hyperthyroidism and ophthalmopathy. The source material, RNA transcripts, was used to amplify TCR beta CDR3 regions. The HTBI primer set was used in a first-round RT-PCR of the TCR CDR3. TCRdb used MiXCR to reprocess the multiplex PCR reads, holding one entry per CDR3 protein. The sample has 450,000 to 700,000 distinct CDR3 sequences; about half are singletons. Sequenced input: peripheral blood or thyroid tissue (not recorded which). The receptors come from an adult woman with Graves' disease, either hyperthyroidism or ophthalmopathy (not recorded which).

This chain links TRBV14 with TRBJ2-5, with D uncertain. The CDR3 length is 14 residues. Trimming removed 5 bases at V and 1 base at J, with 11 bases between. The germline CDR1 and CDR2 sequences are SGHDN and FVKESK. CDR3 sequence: CASSKPRPQETQYF. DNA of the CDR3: TGTGCCAGCAGCAAGCCCAGGCCCCAAGAGACCCAGTACTTC.

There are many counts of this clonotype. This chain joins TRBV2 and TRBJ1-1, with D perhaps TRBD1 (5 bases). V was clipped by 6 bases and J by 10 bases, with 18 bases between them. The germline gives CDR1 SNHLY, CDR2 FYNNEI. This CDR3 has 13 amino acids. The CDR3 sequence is CASRGREGDGAFF. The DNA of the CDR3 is TGTGCCAGCAGGGGACGAGAAGGGGATGGAGCTTTCTTT.

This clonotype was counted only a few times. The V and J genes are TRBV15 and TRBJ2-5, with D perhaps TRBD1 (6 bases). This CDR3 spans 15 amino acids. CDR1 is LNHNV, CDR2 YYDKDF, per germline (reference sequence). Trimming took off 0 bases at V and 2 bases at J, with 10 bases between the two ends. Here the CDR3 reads CATSRDRGQQETQYF. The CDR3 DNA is TGTGCCACCAGCAGAGACCGTGGACAGCAAGAGACCCAGTACTTC.

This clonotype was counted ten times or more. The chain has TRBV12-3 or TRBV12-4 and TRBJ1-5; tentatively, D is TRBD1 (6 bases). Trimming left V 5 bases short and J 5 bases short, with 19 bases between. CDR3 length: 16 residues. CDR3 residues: CASSPGLQGSDQPQHF. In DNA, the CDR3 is TGTGCCAGCAGTCCCGGCCTACAGGGTTCTGATCAGCCCCAGCATTTT.

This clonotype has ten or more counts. CDR3 in DNA: TGTGCCAGCAACCTAATAGGGGCGGCTAATGAAAAACTGTTTTTT. Translating gives CASNLIGAANEKLFF. V usage is TRBV2 and J usage is TRBJ1-4; a weak D match, TRBD1 (5 bases). This CDR3 is built from 15 residues. Germline CDR1 SNHLY, CDR2 FYNNEI. V dropped 7 bases and J dropped 3 bases, with 15 bases sitting between them.

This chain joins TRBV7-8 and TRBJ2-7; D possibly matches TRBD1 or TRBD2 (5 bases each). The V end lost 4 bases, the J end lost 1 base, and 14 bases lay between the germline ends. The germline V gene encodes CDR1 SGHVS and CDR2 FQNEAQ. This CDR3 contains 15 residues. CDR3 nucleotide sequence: TGTGCCAGCAGCTCCCTTCCGGGGCTGTCCTACGAGCAGTACTTC. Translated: CASSSLPGLSYEQYF. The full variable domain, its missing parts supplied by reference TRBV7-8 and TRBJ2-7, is GAGVSQSPRYKVAKRGQDVALRCDPISGHVSLFWYQQALGQGPEFLTYFQNEAQLDKSGLPSDRFFAERPEGSVSTLKIQRTQQEDSAVYLCASSSLPGLSYEQYFGPGTRLTVT.

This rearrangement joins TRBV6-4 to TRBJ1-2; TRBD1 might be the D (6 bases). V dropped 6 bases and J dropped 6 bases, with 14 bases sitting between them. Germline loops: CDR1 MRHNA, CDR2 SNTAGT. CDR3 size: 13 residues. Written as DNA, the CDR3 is TGTGCCAGCAGGAGGGGGATTGAGGATGGCTACACCTTC. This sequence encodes CASRRGIEDGYTF.

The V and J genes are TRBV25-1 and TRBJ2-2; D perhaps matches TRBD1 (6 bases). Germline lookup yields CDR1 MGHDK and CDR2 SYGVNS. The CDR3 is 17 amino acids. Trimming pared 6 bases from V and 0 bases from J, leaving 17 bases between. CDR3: CASSSVRTAANTGELFF. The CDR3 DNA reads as TGTGCCAGCAGCTCCGTCCGGACAGCTGCGAACACCGGGGAGCTGTTTTTT.

The CDR3 protein is CSARGHGGTDTQYF. As DNA, the CDR3 is TGCAGTGCTAGAGGACACGGGGGCACAGATACGCAGTATTTT. The chain carries TRBV20-1 and TRBJ2-3; a weak D match, TRBD2 (5 bases). The CDR3 sequence is 14 residues long. Germline CDR1 reads DFQATT; CDR2 reads SNEGSKA (reference sequence). The V end lost 1 base, the J end lost 1 base, and 9 bases lay between the germline ends.

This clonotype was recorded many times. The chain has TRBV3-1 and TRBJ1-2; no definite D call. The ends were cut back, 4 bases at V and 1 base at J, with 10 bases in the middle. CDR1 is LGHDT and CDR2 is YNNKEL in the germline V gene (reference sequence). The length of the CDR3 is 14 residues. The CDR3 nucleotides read TGTGCCAGCAGCCTTCTGGGCCTTAACTATGGCTACACCTTC. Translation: CASSLLGLNYGYTF. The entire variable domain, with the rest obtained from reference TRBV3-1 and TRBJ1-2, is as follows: DTAVSQTPKYLVTQMGNDKSIKCEQNLGHDTMYWYKQDSKKFLKIMFSYNNKELIINETVPNRFSPKSPDKAHLNLHINSLELGDSAVYFCASSLLGLNYGYTFGSGTRLTVV.

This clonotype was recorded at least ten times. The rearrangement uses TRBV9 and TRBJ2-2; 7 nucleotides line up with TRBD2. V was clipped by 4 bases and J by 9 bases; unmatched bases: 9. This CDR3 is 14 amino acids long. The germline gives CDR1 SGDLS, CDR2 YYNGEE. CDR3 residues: CASSPRAGVRELFF. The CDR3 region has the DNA TGTGCCAGCAGCCCCCGGGCGGGAGTGAGGGAGCTGTTTTTT.

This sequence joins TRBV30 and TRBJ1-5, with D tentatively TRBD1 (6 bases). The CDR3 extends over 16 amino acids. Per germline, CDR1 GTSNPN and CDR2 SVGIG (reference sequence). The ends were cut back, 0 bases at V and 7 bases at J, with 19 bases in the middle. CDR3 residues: CAWSVRGRGSWQPQHF. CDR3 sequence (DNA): TGTGCCTGGAGTGTACGCGGCAGGGGAAGCTGGCAGCCCCAGCATTTT.

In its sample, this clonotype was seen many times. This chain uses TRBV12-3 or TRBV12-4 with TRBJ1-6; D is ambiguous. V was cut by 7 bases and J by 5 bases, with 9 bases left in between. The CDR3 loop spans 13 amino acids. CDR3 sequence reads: CASTGLNNSPLHF. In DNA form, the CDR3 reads TGTGCCAGCACTGGCCTTAATAATTCACCCCTCCACTTT.

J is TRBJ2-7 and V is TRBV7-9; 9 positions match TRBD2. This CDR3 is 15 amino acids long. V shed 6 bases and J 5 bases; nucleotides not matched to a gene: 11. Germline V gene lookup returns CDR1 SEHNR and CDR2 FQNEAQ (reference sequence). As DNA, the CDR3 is TGTGCCAGCAGTTCCCGAATAGCGGGAGTAAACGAGCAGTACTTC. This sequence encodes CASSSRIAGVNEQYF.

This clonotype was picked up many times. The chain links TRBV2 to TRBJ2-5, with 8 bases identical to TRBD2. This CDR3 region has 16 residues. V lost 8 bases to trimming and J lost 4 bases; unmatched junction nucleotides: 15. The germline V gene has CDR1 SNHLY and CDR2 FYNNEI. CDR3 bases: TGTGCCAGCCGCGGTCTCGAAGCGGGAGTTGGAGAGACCCAGTACTTC. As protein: CASRGLEAGVGETQYF. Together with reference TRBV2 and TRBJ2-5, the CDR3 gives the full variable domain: EPEVTQTPSHQVTQMGQEVILRCVPISNHLYFYWYRQILGQKVEFLVSFYNNEISEKSEIFDDQFSVERPDGSNFTLKIRSTKLEDSAMYFCASRGLEAGVGETQYFGPGTRLLVL.

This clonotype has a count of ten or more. The DNA of the CDR3 is TGCGCCAGCAGCCGCCAGGGACAGGGAGGGGAAAAACTGTTTTTT. This translates into CASSRQGQGGEKLFF. The chain recombines TRBV4-1 with TRBJ1-4; TRBD1 matches 9 bases. This CDR3 spans 15 amino acids. The germline gives CDR1 MGHRA, CDR2 YSYEKL. J lost 8 bases, V lost 4 bases, and 8 bases had no gene match.

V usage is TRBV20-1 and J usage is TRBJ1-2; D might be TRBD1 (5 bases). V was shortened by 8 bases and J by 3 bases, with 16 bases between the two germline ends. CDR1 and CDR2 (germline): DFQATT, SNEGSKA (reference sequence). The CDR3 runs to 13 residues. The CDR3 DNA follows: TGCAGTACGACCGGGACTAGCTACTATGGCTACACCTTC. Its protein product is CSTTGTSYYGYTF.

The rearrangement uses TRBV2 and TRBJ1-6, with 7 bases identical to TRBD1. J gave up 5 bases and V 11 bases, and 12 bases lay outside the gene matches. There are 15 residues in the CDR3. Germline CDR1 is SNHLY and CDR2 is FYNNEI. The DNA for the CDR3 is TGTGCCGGACGGGGGCCAGGGGGGGATAATTCACCCCTCCACTTT. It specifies CAGRGPGGDNSPLHF.

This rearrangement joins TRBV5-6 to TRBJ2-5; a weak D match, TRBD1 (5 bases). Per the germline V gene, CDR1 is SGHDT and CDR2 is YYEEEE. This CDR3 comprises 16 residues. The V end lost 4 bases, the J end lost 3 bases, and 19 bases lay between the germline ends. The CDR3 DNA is TGTGCCAGCAGCACTTCTACGGACATTCTGGAAGAGACCCAGTACTTC. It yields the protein CASSTSTDILEETQYF.

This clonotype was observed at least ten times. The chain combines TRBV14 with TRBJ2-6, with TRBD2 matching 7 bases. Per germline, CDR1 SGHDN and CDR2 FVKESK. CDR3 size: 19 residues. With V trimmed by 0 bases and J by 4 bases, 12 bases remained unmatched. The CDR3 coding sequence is TGTGCCAGCAGCCAAGACCGGGGAGGGGAAAGATCCGGGGCCAACGTCCTGACTTTC. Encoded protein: CASSQDRGGERSGANVLTF.

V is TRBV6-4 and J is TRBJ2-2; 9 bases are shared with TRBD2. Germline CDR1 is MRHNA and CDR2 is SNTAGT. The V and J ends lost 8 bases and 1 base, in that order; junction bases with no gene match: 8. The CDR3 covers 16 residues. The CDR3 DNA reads TGTGCCAGCGGACGGACTAGCGCTGGGAACACCGGGGAGCTGTTTTTT. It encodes CASGRTSAGNTGELFF.

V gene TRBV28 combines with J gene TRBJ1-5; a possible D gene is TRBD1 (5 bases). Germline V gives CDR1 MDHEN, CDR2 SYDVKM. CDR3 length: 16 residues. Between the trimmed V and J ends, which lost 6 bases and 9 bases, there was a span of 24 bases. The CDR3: CASSSRVGGAARPQHF. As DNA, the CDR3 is TGTGCCAGCAGCAGCCGGGTCGGAGGGGCCGCACGGCCCCAGCATTTT.

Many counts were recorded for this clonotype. The CDR3 is CASSPEGSAEKLFF. The CDR3 nucleotides read TGTGCCAGCAGCCCAGAGGGGTCTGCAGAAAAACTGTTTTTT. This chain connects TRBV7-9 to TRBJ1-4, with D possibly being TRBD1 (5 bases). Trimming left V 5 bases short and J 8 bases short, with 15 bases between. Germline loops: CDR1 SEHNR, CDR2 FQNEAQ (reference sequence). The CDR3 covers 14 residues.

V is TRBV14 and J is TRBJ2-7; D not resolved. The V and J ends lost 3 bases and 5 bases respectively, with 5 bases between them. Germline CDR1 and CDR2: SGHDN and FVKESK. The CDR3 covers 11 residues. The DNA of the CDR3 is TGTGCCAGCAGCCACACCCACGAGCAGTACTTC. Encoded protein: CASSHTHEQYF.

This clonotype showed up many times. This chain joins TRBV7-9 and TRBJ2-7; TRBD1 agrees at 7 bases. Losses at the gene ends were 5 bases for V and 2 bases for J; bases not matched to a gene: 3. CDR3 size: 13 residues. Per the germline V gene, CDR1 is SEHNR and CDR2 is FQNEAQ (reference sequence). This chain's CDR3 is CASSRDSTYEQYF. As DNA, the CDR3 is TGTGCCAGCAGCCGGGACAGTACCTACGAGCAGTACTTC. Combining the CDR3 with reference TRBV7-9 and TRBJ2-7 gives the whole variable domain DTGVSQNPRHKITKRGQNVTFRCDPISEHNRLYWYRQTLGQGPEFLTYFQNEAQLEKSRLLSDRFSAERPKGSFSTLEIQRTEQGDSAMYLCASSRDSTYEQYFGPGTRLTVT.

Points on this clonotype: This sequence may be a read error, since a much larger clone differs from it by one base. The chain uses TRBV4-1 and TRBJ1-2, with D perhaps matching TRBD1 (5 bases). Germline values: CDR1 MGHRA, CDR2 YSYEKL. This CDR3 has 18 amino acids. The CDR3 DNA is TGCGCCAGCAGCCCTGACAACCTAAGGGCAGGGCTTATCTATGGCTGCACCTTC. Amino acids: CASSPDNLRAGLIYGCTF.